This T cell receptor (beta chain) was observed in a study of T cells in Graves' hyperthyroidism and ophthalmopathy. Uncontrolled infection, other autoimmune disease, pregnancy or lactation disqualified patients from enrolment. PBMCs stemmed from more than 7.5 ml fresh peripheral blood. Trimming left V 1 base short and J 4 bases short, with 11 bases between. Germline V gene data show CDR1 as LGHDT and CDR2 as YNNKEL (reference sequence). The CDR3 is made up of 15 amino acids. This clonotype was observed a few times. The antigen is unknown. Study observations and caveats: A model of 13 V-J pairs discriminated ophthalmopathy from stable hyperthyroidism.

RNA transcripts gave rise to amplified TCR beta CDR3 regions. First-round RT-PCR with HTBI primers amplified the TCR CDR3 region. TCRdb fed the multiplex PCR reads into MiXCR, producing one record per CDR3 protein. Here the sample spans under 350,000 distinct CDR3 sequences, over 20% being singletons. This receptor was identified in a woman aged 50 to 60 with Graves' hyperthyroidism. Material: blood. The V gene is TRBV3-1, the J gene TRBJ1-3; D gene uncertain. The CDR3 reads CASSQGLGSGNTIYF. The CDR3 DNA reads as TGTGCCAGCAGCCAAGGGCTGGGCTCCGGAAACACCATATATTTT.